The clone carrying this T cell receptor beta chain was counted only a few times. The antigen remains undetermined. The data were obtained in a study of T cells in Graves' hyperthyroidism and ophthalmopathy. General study points: With a median lead of 6.5 months before onset, the model predicted ophthalmopathy.

Regions amplified from RNA transcripts were the TCR beta CDR3 regions. The HTBI primer set drove a first-round RT-PCR of the TCR CDR3. TCRdb re-analysed the multiplex PCR reads in MiXCR, keeping a single row per CDR3 protein. The table includes over 250,000 distinct CDR3 sequences, roughly 13% detected once. PBMCs were sourced from more than 7.5 ml fresh peripheral blood. This CDR3 is built from 19 residues. Germline loops: CDR1 SEHNR, CDR2 FQNEAQ (reference sequence). The junction had 18 bases not matched to a gene; V was cut back by 6 bases and J by 2 bases. The sequencing input was blood. The rearrangement joins TRBV7-9 to TRBJ2-3; TRBD2 agrees at 9 bases. The TCR originated in a woman between 40 and 55 years old with Graves' ophthalmopathy. The DNA for the CDR3 is TGTGCCAGCAGTTATCCTCTTAGGTTAGCGGGGGCCTTCACAGATACGCAGTATTTT. Translating it yields CASSYPLRLAGAFTDTQYF. Using reference TRBV7-9 and TRBJ2-3 for the parts outside the CDR3, the full variable domain is DTGVSQNPRHKITKRGQNVTFRCDPISEHNRLYWYRQTLGQGPEFLTYFQNEAQLEKSRLLSDRFSAERPKGSFSTLEIQRTEQGDSAMYLCASSYPLRLAGAFTDTQYFGPGTRLTVL.